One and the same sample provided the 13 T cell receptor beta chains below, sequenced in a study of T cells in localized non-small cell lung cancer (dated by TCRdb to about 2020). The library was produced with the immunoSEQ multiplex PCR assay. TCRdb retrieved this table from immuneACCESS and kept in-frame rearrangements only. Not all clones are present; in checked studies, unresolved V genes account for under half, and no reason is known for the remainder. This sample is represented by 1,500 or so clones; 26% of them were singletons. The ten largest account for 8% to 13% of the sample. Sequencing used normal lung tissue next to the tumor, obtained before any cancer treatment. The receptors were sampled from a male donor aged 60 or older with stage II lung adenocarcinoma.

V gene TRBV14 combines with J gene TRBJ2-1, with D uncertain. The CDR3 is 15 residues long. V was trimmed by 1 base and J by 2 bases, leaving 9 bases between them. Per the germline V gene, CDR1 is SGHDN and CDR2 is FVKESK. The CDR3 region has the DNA TGTGCCAGCAGCCAAGTGTATGACCCCTACAATGAGCAGTTCTTC. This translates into CASSQVYDPYNEQFF.

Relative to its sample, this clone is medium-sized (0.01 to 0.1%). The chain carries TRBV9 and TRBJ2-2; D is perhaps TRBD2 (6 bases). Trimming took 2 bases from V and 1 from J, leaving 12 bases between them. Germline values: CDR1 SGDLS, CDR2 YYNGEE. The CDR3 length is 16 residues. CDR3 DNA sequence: TGTGCCAGCAGCGTCCTTCCGGGAGAGAACACCGGGGAGCTGTTTTTT. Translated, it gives CASSVLPGENTGELFF.

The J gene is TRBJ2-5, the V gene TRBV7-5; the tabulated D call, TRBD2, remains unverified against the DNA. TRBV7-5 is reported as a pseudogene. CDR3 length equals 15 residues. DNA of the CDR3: TGTGCCAGCAGCCTGACTAGCGGGAGGCAAGAGACCCAGTACTTC. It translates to CASSLTSGRQETQYF.

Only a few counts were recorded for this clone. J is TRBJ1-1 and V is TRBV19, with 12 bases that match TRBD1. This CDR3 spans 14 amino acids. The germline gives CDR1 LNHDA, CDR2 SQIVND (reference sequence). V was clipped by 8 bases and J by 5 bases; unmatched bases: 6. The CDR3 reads CASGTGGMWTEAFF. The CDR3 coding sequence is TGTGCCAGTGGGACAGGGGGCATGTGGACTGAAGCTTTCTTT.

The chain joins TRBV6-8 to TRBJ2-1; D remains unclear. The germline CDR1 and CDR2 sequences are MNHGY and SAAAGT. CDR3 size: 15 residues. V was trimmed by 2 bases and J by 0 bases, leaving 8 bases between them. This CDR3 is CASSYGRSSYNEQFF. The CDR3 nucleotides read TGTGCCAGCAGTTACGGCAGGAGCTCCTACAATGAGCAGTTCTTC.

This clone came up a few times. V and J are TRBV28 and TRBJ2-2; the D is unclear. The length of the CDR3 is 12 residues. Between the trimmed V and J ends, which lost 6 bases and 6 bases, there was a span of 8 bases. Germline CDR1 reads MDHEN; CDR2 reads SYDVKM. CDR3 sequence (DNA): TGTGCCAGCAGGACTTTGCCCGGGGAGCTGTTTTTT. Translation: CASRTLPGELFF.

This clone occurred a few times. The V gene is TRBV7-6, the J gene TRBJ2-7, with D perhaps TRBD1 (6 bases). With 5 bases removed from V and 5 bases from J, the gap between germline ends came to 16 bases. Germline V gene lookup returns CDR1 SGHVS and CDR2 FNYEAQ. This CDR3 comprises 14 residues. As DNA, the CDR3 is TGTGCCAGCAGCCCTGTCAGGGGATCCCACGAGCAGTACTTC. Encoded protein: CASSPVRGSHEQYF.

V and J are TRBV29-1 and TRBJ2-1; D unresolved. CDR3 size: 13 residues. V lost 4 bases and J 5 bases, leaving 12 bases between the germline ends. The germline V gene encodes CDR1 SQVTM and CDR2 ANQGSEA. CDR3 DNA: TGCAGCGTTGGTTCTCGCAACGACAATGAGCAGTTCTTC. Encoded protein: CSVGSRNDNEQFF.

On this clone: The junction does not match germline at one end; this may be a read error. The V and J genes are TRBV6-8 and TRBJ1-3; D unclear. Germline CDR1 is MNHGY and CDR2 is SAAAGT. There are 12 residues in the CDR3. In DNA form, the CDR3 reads TGTGCCAGCATTTACTCTGGAAACACCATATATTTT. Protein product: CASIYSGNTIYF.

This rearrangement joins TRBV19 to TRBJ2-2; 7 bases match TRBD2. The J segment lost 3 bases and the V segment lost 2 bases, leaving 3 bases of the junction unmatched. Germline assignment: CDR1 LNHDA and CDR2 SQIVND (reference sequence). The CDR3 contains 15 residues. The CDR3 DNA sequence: TGTGCCAGTAGTATACCCGGGGGGTACACCGGGGAGCTGTTTTTT. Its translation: CASSIPGGYTGELFF.

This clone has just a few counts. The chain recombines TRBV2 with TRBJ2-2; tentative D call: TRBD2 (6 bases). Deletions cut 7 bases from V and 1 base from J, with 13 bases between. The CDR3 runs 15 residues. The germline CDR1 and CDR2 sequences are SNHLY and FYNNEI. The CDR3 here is CASNGEARNTGELFF. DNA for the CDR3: TGTGCCAGCAATGGGGAGGCACGGAACACCGGGGAGCTGTTTTTT. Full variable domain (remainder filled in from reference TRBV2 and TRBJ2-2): EPEVTQTPSHQVTQMGQEVILRCVPISNHLYFYWYRQILGQKVEFLVSFYNNEISEKSEIFDDQFSVERPDGSNFTLKIRSTKLEDSAMYFCASNGEARNTGELFFGEGSRLTVL.

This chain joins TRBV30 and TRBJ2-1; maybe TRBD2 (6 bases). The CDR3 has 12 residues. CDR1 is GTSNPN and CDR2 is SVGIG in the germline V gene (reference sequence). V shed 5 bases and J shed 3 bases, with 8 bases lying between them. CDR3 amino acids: CAWGGHYNEQFF. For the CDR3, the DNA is TGTGCCTGGGGAGGGCACTACAATGAGCAGTTCTTC.

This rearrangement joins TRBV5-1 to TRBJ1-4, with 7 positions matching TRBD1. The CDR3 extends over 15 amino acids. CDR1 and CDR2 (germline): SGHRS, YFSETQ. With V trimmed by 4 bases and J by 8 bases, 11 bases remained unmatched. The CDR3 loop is CASSKNRGVEEKLFF. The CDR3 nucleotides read TGCGCCAGCAGCAAAAACAGGGGCGTAGAGGAAAAACTGTTTTTT.